These 25 T cell receptor beta chains came from one sample sequenced in a study of T-cell memory formation after mild COVID-19. TCRdb recomputed calls from the 5' RACE reads with MiXCR, one row per CDR3 protein. Here the sample spans fewer than 200,000 distinct CDR3 sequences, around a fifth being singletons. Sequences were obtained from PBMCs or a T cell subset sorted from them (not recorded which). The receptor set was obtained from an adult woman who had mild COVID-19 (a few samples of this study predate the infection). Cell type and time point are not known.

The chain employs TRBV7-6 and TRBJ2-1; D may be TRBD2 (5 bases). Trimming stripped 1 base from V and 0 bases from J, with 16 bases between. Germline V gene lookup returns CDR1 SGHVS and CDR2 FNYEAQ. The length of the CDR3 is 18 residues. The CDR3 bases are TGTGCCAGCAGCTTAGTGGTTTCGACGGGGAGCTCCTACAATGAGCAGTTCTTC. The encoded protein is CASSLVVSTGSSYNEQFF.

Comments on this clonotype: One end of the junction varies from germline; a read error may be responsible. This rearrangement joins TRBV4-2 to TRBJ2-7, with 8 bases aligning to TRBD1. This CDR3 is built from 12 residues. Germline CDR1 LGHNA, CDR2 YNFKEQ. CDR3 in DNA: TGTGCCAGCAGCCAAGAGGGGACAGGACTCCACTTC. Encoded protein: CASSQEGTGLHF.

This clonotype has a count of ten or more. The chain employs TRBV24-1 and TRBJ2-5; TRBD1 or TRBD2 may be the D gene (6 bases each). The CDR3 is 16 amino acids. Germline V gene sequence: CDR1 KGHDR, CDR2 SFDVKD. V lost 4 bases to trimming and J lost 3 bases, with 17 bases between them. For the CDR3, the DNA is TGTGCCACCAGTGACACTGACAAGGGGGGTAAAGAGACCCAGTACTTC. It specifies CATSDTDKGGKETQYF.

The gene calls are TRBV7-9 and TRBJ2-2; D possibly corresponds to TRBD1 (5 bases). Germline assignment: CDR1 SEHNR and CDR2 FQNEAQ (reference sequence). This CDR3 is built from 16 residues. Trimming removed 1 base from V and 1 base from J, with 10 bases in between. For the CDR3, the DNA is TGTGCCAGCAGCTTAGAAGGGGCAGTGAACACCGGGGAGCTGTTTTTT. Residues: CASSLEGAVNTGELFF.

This clonotype was recorded a few times. The chain recombines TRBV5-1 with TRBJ2-2; D not certain. The CDR3 has 12 amino acids. Germline CDR1 reads SGHRS; CDR2 reads YFSETQ. V was shortened by 0 bases and J by 6 bases, with 3 bases between the two germline ends. The CDR3, as DNA: TGCGCCAGCAGCTTGGACTCCGGGGAGCTGTTTTTT. The encoded protein is CASSLDSGELFF.

The rearrangement joins TRBV5-1 to TRBJ1-2; D is possibly TRBD1 (6 bases). The CDR3 has 15 amino acids. The germline V gene has CDR1 SGHRS and CDR2 YFSETQ. Trimming removed 0 bases from V and 2 bases from J, with 11 bases in between. The CDR3 DNA sequence: TGCGCCAGCAGCTTGGAACAGGGAAGGAACTATGGCTACACCTTC. This gives the protein CASSLEQGRNYGYTF.

The gene calls are TRBV29-1 and TRBJ1-1; the match to TRBD1 covers 7 bases. V shed 4 bases and J 0 bases; nucleotides not matched to a gene: 2. CDR3 size: 13 residues. CDR1 and CDR2 from the germline V gene are SQVTM and ANQGSEA. The CDR3 DNA reads TGCAGCGTTGTGACAGGGCTGAACACTGAAGCTTTCTTT. This gives the protein CSVVTGLNTEAFF.

V and J are TRBV7-9 and TRBJ1-2; 7 positions match TRBD1. Germline trimming cut 3 bases from V and 4 bases from J; bases unmatched to any gene: 11. Germline-derived CDR1 and CDR2 are SEHNR and FQNEAQ (reference sequence). The CDR3 is made up of 16 amino acids. This chain's CDR3 is CASSFITRGLGYGYTF. The CDR3 DNA reads TGTGCCAGCAGCTTTATAACTAGGGGGCTTGGCTATGGCTACACCTTC. Based on the CDR3 plus reference TRBV7-9 and TRBJ1-2, the full variable domain is DTGVSQNPRHKITKRGQNVTFRCDPISEHNRLYWYRQTLGQGPEFLTYFQNEAQLEKSRLLSDRFSAERPKGSFSTLEIQRTEQGDSAMYLCASSFITRGLGYGYTFGSGTRLTVV.

This chain uses TRBV4-1 with TRBJ2-7; 7 bases line up with TRBD2. This CDR3 contains 16 residues. V lost 0 bases, J lost 0 bases, and 5 bases stayed unmatched. Germline V CDR1 and CDR2: MGHRA, YSYEKL. CDR3 sequence reads: CASSQDPAGDSYEQYF. The CDR3, as DNA: TGCGCCAGCAGCCAAGATCCGGCGGGGGACTCCTACGAGCAGTACTTC.

The sample holds a few counts of this clonotype. The chain is built from TRBV5-6 and TRBJ1-2; 8 positions agree with TRBD1. This CDR3 contains 14 residues. J was trimmed by 4 bases and V by 4 bases; bases with no gene match: 6. In germline, CDR1 is SGHDT, CDR2 YYEEEE. CDR3 DNA: TGTGCCAGCAGCGGGGACAGGCCCTCCTATGGCTACACCTTC. Amino acid sequence: CASSGDRPSYGYTF.

The CDR3 here is CASSDRDEQETQYF. CDR3 DNA: TGTGCCAGTAGTGACCGGGACGAGCAAGAGACCCAGTACTTC. This chain connects TRBV19 to TRBJ2-5, with D perhaps TRBD1 or TRBD2 (5 bases each). This CDR3 is built from 14 residues. Deletions cut 5 bases from V and 2 bases from J, with 12 bases between. In germline, CDR1 is LNHDA, CDR2 SQIVND (reference sequence).

The chain recombines TRBV12-3 or TRBV12-4 with TRBJ2-5; the match to TRBD1 covers 9 bases. CDR3 length: 16 residues. Unmatched junction bases numbered 7, after V lost 5 bases and J lost 0 bases. This CDR3 reads CASSPPWDRDQETQYF. The CDR3 DNA reads TGTGCCAGCAGTCCCCCTTGGGACAGGGACCAAGAGACCCAGTACTTC.

This clonotype turned up a few times. The rearrangement joins TRBV5-1 to TRBJ1-6; D is possibly TRBD1 (5 bases). Per germline, CDR1 SGHRS and CDR2 YFSETQ. The CDR3 has 17 residues. V dropped 4 bases and J dropped 10 bases, with 24 bases sitting between them. In nucleotides, the CDR3 is TGCGCCAGCAGCGGGATGACAGTCACCCGGGGCCGCTCACCCCTCCACTTT. Protein sequence: CASSGMTVTRGRSPLHF.

This clonotype was seen more than once but under ten times. CDR3 region: CASKGMENTEAFF. CDR3 nucleotide sequence: TGTGCCAGCAAGGGGATGGAAAACACTGAAGCTTTCTTT. V usage is TRBV2 and J usage is TRBJ1-1; maybe TRBD1 (5 bases). The germline V gene has CDR1 SNHLY and CDR2 FYNNEI. Trimming pared 7 bases from V and 2 bases from J, leaving 11 bases between. The CDR3 has 13 residues.

This clonotype was picked up a small number of times. The chain joins TRBV6-1 to TRBJ1-1; possible D gene TRBD1, 5 bases. The ends were cut back, 6 bases at V and 2 bases at J, with 10 bases in the middle. This CDR3 comprises 13 residues. The germline V gene encodes CDR1 MNHNS and CDR2 SASEGT. The CDR3 region has the DNA TGTGCCAGCAGCAGACAGCCAAACACTGAAGCTTTCTTT. Its protein is CASSRQPNTEAFF.

This clonotype was counted a few times. V and J are TRBV6-4 and TRBJ2-1; 9 bases are shared with TRBD2. The CDR3 loop spans 16 amino acids. Unmatched junction bases numbered 19, after V lost 10 bases and J lost 9 bases. CDR1 is MRHNA, CDR2 SNTAGT, per germline. The CDR3 DNA is TGTGCCACCCGAGTTTCCGCGGGGGGGCATGACCCTGAGCAGTTCTTC. This codes for CATRVSAGGHDPEQFF.

This clonotype was seen more than once but under ten times. The chain joins TRBV5-1 to TRBJ1-1, with D unresolved. V was shortened by 0 bases and J by 1 base, with 7 bases between the two germline ends. CDR3 size: 14 residues. Germline lookup yields CDR1 SGHRS and CDR2 YFSETQ. The CDR3 DNA reads as TGCGCCAGCAGCTTGGTTCCGGAGAACACTGAAGCTTTCTTT. It is translated as CASSLVPENTEAFF.

This clonotype was seen more than once but under ten times. The chain has TRBV7-6 and TRBJ2-2, with D maybe TRBD2 (6 bases). The CDR3 extends over 14 amino acids. V lost 5 bases, J lost 5 bases, and 12 bases lay in between. Germline assignment: CDR1 SGHVS and CDR2 FNYEAQ. As DNA, the CDR3 is TGTGCCAGCAGCGGAGGGCTAGCGACCGGGGAGCTGTTTTTT. Its translation: CASSGGLATGELFF.

The gene calls are TRBV5-6 and TRBJ2-7, with D hard to call. Trimming left V 1 base short and J 2 bases short, with 10 bases between. This CDR3 contains 14 residues. Germline V gene data show CDR1 as SGHDT and CDR2 as YYEEEE. The chain's CDR3 is CASSLYPETYEQYF. The CDR3 region has the DNA TGTGCCAGCAGCTTGTATCCAGAAACCTACGAGCAGTACTTC.

This clonotype has just a few counts. This sequence joins TRBV7-9 and TRBJ2-5; no definite D call. CDR3 length: 11 amino acids. Looked up from germline, CDR1 is SEHNR and CDR2 is FQNEAQ (reference sequence). The V gene lost 4 bases and the J gene lost 0 bases, with 0 bases spanning the gap. This CDR3 is CASSYQETQYF. The CDR3, as DNA: TGTGCCAGCAGCTACCAAGAGACCCAGTACTTC.

The rearrangement links TRBV3-1 to TRBJ2-7; perhaps D is TRBD1 or TRBD2 (5 bases each). The CDR3 is 14 residues long. Trimming stripped 4 bases from V and 3 bases from J, with 13 bases between. The germline V gene encodes CDR1 LGHDT and CDR2 YNNKEL (reference sequence). For the CDR3, the DNA is TGTGCCAGCAGCCGCCAGGGAGCGTTCTACGAGCAGTACTTC. Its translation is CASSRQGAFYEQYF.

This clonotype has just a few counts. The chain joins TRBV11-3 to TRBJ2-1; D not resolved. The CDR3 has 13 amino acids. Trimming pared 6 bases from V and 7 bases from J, leaving 13 bases between. Per germline, CDR1 SGHNT and CDR2 YENEEA. CDR3 DNA sequence: TGTGCCAGCAGTCGAGACACAGTTAATGAGCAGTTCTTC. Its translation: CASSRDTVNEQFF.

This chain joins TRBV6-1 and TRBJ1-5; D may be TRBD1 (5 bases). V was shortened by 8 bases and J by 5 bases, with 19 bases between the two germline ends. The CDR3 runs 15 residues. CDR1 and CDR2 from the germline V gene are MNHNS and SASEGT. This chain's CDR3 is CASSPPRGLDQPQHF. The CDR3 nucleotides are TGTGCCAGCTCCCCCCCCCGGGGCTTGGATCAGCCCCAGCATTTT.

This clonotype came up a few times. The chain employs TRBV7-9 and TRBJ2-7, with D possibly being TRBD1 (5 bases). The germline V gene has CDR1 SEHNR and CDR2 FQNEAQ (reference sequence). The CDR3 is made up of 15 amino acids. With 2 bases removed from V and 2 bases from J, the gap between germline ends came to 13 bases. The CDR3 region is CASSLIGGAAYEQYF. In DNA, the CDR3 is TGTGCCAGCAGCTTAATTGGTGGGGCAGCCTACGAGCAGTACTTC.

The chain carries TRBV19 and TRBJ1-6, with unresolved D. V was shortened by 3 bases and J by 10 bases, with 16 bases between the two germline ends. Germline CDR1 LNHDA, CDR2 SQIVND (reference sequence). This CDR3 comprises 15 residues. CDR3: CASSIVSGVGSPLHF. In nucleotides, the CDR3 is TGTGCCAGTAGTATTGTGAGCGGGGTAGGATCACCCCTCCACTTT.